This TCR beta chain was recovered during a study of T cell clones after liver transplantation. Study-level results: In most of the 8 subjects, circulating graft-donor-reactive CD4 TCRbeta sequences fell significantly after transplant.

The data were produced by immunoSEQ multiplex PCR, yet TCRdb's version contains in-frame clones alone and is incomplete. The data show around 13,000 clones, 74% seen once. About this clone: Its antigen is not identified.

The sample in question was CD8+ T cells from blood, obtained at the 22-month timepoint. This clonotype was sampled from a human patient who received a liver transplant. Some T cells could come from the graft donor.

CDR3 DNA: TGTGCCAGCAGCTTAGGACCCCGACAGCCCCAGCATTTT. It codes for CASSLGPRQPQHF. The chain employs TRBV7-2 and TRBJ1-5, with D hard to call. CDR1 SGHTA and CDR2 FQGNSA come from the germline V gene. The V gene lost 1 base and the J gene lost 7 bases, with 8 bases spanning the gap. The CDR3 spans 13 residues.